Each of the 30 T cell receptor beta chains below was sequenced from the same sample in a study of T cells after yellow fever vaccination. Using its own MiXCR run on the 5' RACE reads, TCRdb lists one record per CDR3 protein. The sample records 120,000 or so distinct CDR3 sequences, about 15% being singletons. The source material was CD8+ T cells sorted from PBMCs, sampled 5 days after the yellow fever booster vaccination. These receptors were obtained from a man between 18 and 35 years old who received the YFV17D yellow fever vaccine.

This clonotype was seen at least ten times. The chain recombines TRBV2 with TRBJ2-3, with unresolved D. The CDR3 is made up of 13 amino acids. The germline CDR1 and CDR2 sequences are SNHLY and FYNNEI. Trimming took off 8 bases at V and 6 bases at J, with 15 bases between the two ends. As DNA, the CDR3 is TGTGCCAGCTACTACTCGCATCCCGATACGCAGTATTTT. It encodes CASYYSHPDTQYF.

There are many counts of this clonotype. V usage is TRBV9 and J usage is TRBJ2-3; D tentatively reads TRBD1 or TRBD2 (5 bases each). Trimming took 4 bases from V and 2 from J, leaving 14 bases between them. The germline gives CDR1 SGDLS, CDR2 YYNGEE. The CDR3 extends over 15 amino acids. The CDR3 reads CASSPTGAITDTQYF. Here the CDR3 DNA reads TGTGCCAGCAGCCCCACCGGGGCGATCACAGATACGCAGTATTTT.

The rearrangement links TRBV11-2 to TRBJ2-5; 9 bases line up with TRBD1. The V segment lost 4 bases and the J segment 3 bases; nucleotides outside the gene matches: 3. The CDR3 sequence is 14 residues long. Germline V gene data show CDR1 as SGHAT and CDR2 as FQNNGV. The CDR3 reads CASSSRDREETQYF. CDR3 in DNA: TGTGCCAGCAGCTCAAGGGACAGGGAAGAGACCCAGTACTTC.

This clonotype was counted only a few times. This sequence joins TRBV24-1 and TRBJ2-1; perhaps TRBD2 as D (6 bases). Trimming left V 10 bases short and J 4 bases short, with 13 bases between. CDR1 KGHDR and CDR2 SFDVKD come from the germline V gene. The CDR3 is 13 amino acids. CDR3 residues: CATGLGGYNEQFF. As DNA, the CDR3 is TGTGCCACGGGGCTTGGAGGGTACAATGAGCAGTTCTTC.

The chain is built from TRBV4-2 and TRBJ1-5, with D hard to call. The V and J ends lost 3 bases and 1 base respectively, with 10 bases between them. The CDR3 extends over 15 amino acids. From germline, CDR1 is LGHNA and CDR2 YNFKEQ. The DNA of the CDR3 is TGTGCCAGCAGCCAGGAAGTTCGAAGCAATCAGCCCCAGCATTTT. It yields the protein CASSQEVRSNQPQHF.

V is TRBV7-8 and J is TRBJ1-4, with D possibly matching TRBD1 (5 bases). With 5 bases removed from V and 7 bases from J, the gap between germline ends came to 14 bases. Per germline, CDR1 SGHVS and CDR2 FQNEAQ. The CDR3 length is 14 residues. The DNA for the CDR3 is TGTGCCAGCAGCCCTCCCGCTGGGGGTGAAAAACTGTTTTTT. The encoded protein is CASSPPAGGEKLFF.

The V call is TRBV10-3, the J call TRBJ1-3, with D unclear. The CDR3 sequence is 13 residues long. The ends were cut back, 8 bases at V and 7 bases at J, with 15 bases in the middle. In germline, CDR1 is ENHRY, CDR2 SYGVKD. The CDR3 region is CAIGGPNLNTIYF. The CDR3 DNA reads TGTGCCATCGGCGGGCCAAATCTCAACACCATATATTTT.

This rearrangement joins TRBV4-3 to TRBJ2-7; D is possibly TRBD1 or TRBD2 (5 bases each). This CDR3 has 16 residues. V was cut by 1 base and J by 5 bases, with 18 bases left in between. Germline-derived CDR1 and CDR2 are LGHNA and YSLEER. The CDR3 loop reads CASSQGSGRSRHEQYF. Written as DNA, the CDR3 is TGCGCCAGCAGCCAAGGCTCAGGGAGAAGCCGCCACGAGCAGTACTTC.

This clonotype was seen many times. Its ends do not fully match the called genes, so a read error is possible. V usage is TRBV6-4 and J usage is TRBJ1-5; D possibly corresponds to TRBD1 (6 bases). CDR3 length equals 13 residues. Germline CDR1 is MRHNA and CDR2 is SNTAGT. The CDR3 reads CAIVGASDQPQHF. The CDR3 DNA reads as TGTGCCATCGTGGGGGCTAGCGATCAGCCCCAGCATTTT.

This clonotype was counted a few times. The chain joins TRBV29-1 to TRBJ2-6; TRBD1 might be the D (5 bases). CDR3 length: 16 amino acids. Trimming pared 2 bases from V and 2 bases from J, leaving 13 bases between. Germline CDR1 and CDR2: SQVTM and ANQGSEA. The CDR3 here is CSVERAGHPGANVLTF. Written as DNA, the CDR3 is TGCAGCGTTGAAAGGGCAGGGCATCCTGGGGCCAACGTCCTGACTTTC.

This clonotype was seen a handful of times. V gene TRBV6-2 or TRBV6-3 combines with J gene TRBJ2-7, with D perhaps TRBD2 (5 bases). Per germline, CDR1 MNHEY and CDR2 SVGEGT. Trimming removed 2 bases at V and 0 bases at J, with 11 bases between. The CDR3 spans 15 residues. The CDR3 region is CASSYEIGSSYEQYV. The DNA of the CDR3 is TGTGCCAGCAGTTACGAAATTGGGAGCTCCTACGAGCAGTACGTC.

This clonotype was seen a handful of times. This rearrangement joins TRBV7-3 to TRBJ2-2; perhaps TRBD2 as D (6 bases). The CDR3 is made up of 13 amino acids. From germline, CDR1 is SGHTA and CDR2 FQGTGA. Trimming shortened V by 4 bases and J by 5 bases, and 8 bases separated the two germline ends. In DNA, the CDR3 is TGTGCCAGCAGCTCCGGACTAACCGGGGAGCTGTTTTTT. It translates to CASSSGLTGELFF.

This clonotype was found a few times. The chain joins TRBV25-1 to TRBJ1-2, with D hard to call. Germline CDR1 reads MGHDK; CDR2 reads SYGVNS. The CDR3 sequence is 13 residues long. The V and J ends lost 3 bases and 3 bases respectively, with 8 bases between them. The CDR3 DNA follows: TGTGCCAGCAGTGAGCACAGCTACTATGGCTACACCTTC. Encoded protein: CASSEHSYYGYTF.

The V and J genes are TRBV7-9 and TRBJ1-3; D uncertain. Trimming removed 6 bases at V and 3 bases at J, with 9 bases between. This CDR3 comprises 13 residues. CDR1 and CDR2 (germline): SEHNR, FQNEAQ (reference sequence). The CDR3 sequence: CASRPEFGNTIYF. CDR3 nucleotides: TGTGCCAGCAGACCCGAGTTTGGAAACACCATATATTTT.

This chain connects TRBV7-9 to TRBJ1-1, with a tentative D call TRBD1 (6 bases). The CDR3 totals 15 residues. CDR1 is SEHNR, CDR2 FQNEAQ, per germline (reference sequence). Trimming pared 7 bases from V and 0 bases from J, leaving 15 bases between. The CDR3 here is CASTLGGQLNTEAFF. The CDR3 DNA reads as TGTGCCAGCACCCTTGGAGGACAGTTGAACACTGAAGCTTTCTTT.

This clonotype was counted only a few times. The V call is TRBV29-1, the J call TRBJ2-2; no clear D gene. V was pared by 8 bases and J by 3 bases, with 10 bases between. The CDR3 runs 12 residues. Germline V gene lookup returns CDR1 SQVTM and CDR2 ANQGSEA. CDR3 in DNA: TGCAGCTTGCGACTGTACACCGGGGAGCTGTTTTTT. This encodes CSLRLYTGELFF.

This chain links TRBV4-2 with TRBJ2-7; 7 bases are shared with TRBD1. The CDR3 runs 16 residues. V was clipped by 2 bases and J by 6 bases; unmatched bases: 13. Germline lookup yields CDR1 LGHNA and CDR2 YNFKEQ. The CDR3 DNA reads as TGTGCCAGCAGCCAATTATCCGGGACAGCTATACCCGAGCAGTACTTC. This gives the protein CASSQLSGTAIPEQYF.

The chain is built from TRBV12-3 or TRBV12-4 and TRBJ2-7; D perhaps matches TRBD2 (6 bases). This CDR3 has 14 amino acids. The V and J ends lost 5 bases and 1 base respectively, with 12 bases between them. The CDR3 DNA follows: TGTGCCAGCAGTCGGGGGTCGAGGTCCTACGAGCAGTACTTC. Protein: CASSRGSRSYEQYF.

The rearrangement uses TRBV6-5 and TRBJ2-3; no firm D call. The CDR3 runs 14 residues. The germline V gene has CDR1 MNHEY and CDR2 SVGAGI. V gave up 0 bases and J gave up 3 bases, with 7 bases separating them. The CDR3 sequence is CASSYSLVTDTQYF. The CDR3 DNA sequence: TGTGCCAGCAGTTACTCGCTAGTAACAGATACGCAGTATTTT.

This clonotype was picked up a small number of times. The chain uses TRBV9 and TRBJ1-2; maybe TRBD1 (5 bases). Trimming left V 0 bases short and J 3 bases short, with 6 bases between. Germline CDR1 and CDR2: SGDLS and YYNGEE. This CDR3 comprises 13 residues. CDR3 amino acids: CASSVGGDYGYTF. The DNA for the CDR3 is TGTGCCAGCAGCGTAGGAGGGGACTATGGCTACACCTTC.

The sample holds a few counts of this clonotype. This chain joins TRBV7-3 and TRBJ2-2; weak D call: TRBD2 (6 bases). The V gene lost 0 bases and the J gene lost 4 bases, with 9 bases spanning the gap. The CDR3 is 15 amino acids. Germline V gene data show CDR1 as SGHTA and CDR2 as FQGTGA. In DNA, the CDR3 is TGTGCCAGCAGCTTAACTAGCGGCCTCACCGGGGAGCTGTTTTTT. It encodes CASSLTSGLTGELFF.

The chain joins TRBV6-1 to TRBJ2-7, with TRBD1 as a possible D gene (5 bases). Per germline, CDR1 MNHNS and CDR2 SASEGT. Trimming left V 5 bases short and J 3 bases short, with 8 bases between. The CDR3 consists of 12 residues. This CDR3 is CASSPGNYEQYF. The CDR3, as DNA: TGTGCCAGCAGTCCAGGGAACTACGAGCAGTACTTC.

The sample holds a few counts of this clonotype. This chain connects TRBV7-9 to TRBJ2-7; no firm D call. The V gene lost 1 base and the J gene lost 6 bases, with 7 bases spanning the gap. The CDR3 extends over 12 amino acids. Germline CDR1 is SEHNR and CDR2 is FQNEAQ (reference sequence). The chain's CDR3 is CASSLVGPEQYV. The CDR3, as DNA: TGTGCCAGCAGCTTAGTAGGCCCCGAGCAGTACGTC.

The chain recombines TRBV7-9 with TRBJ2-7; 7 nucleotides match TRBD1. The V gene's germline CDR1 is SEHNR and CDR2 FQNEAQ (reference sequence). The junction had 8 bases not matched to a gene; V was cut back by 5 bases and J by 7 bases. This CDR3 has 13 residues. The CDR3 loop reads CASSPRTGLEQYV. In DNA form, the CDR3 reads TGTGCCAGCAGCCCCCGGACAGGCCTAGAGCAGTACGTC.

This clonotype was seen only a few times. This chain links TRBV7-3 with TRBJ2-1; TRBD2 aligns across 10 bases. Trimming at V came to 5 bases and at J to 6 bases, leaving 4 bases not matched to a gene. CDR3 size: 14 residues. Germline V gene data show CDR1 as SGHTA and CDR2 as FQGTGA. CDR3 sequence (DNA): TGTGCCAGCAGCAGCGGGGGGGCACTCAATGAGCAGTTCTTC. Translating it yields CASSSGGALNEQFF. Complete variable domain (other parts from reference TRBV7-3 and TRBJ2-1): GAGVSQTPSNKVTEKGKYVELRCDPISGHTALYWYRQSLGQGPEFLIYFQGTGAADDSGLPNDRFFAVRPEGSVSTLKIQRTERGDSAVYLCASSSGGALNEQFFGPGTRLTVL.

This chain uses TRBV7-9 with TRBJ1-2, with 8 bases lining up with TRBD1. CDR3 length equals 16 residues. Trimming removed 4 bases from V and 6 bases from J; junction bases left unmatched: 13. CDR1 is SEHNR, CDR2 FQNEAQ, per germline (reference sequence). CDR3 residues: CASSSSPAGGFDGYTF. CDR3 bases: TGTGCCAGCAGCTCCTCCCCCGCAGGGGGCTTCGATGGCTACACCTTC.

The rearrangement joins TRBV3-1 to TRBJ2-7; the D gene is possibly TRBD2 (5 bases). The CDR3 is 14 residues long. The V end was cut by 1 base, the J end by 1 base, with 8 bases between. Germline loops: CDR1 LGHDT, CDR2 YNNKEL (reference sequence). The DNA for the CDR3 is TGTGCCAGCAGCCAAGGGAGCGGATCCTACGAGCAGTACGTC. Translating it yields CASSQGSGSYEQYV.

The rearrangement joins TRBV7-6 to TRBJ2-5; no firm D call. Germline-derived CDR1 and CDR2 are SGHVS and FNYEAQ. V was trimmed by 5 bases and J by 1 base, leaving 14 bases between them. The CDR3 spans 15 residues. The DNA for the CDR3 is TGTGCCAGCAGCGTCCACTCCCGGCTCCAAGAGACCCAGTACTTC. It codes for CASSVHSRLQETQYF. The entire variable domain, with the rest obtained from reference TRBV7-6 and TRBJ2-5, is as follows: GAGVSQSPRYKVTKRGQDVALRCDPISGHVSLYWYRQALGQGPEFLTYFNYEAQQDKSGLPNDRFSAERPEGSISTLTIQRTEQRDSAMYRCASSVHSRLQETQYFGPGTRLLVL.

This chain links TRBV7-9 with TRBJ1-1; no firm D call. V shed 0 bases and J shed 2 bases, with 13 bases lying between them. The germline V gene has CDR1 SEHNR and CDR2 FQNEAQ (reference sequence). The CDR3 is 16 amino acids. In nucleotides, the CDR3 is TGTGCCAGCAGCTTAGCCTCCTTACTGACAAACACTGAAGCTTTCTTT. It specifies CASSLASLLTNTEAFF.

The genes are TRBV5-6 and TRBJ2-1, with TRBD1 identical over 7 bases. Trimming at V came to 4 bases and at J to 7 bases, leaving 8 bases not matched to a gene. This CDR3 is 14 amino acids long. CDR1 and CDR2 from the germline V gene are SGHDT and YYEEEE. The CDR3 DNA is TGTGCCAGCAGCGGGGACAGACAGGGAAATGAGCAGTTCTTC. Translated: CASSGDRQGNEQFF.